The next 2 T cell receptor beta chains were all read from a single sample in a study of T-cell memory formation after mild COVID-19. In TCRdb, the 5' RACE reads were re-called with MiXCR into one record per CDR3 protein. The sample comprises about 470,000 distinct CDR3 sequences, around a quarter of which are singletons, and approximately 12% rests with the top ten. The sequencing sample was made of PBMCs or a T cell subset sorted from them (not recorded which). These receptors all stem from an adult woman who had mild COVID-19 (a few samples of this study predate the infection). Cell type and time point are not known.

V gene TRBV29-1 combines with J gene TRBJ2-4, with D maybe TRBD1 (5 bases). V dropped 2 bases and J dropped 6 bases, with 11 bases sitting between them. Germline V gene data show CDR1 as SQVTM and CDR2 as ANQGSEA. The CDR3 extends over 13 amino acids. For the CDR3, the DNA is TGCAGCGTTGAAAGGGGTTTTGTAAACATTCAGTACTTC. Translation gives CSVERGFVNIQYF. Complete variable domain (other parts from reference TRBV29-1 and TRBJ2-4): SAVISQKPSRDICQRGTSLTIQCQVDSQVTMMFWYRQQPGQSLTLIATANQGSEATYESGFVIDKFPISRPNLTFSTLTVSNMSPEDSSIYLCSVERGFVNIQYFGAGTRLSVL.

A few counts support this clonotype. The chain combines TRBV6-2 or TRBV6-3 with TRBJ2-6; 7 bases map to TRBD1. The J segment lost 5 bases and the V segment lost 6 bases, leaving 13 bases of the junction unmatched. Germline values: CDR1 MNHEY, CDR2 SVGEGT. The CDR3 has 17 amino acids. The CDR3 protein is CASSLRQGSLRANVLTF. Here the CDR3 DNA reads TGTGCCAGCAGCCTTAGACAGGGCAGTTTACGGGCCAACGTCCTGACTTTC.